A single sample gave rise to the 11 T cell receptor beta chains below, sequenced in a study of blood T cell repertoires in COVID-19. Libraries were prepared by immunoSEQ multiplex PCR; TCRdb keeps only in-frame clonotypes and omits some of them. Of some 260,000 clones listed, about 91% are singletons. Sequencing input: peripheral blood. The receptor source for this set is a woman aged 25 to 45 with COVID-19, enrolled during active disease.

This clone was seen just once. CDR3: CASSSPSGGTFETQYF. The CDR3 DNA sequence: TGTGCCAGCAGTTCGCCTAGCGGAGGGACCTTCGAGACCCAGTACTTC. The chain has TRBV6-2 or TRBV6-3 and TRBJ2-5; 7 bases agree with TRBD2. The CDR3 is made up of 16 amino acids. In germline, CDR1 is MNHEY, CDR2 SVGEGT. Trimming took 4 bases from V and 5 from J; bases not matched to a gene: 13.

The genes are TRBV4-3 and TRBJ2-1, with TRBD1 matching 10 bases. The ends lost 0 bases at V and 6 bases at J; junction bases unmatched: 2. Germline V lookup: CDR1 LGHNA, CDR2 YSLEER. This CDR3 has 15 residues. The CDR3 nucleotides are TGCGCCAGCAGCCAAGACGGGACAGGGGTCAATGAGCAGTTCTTC. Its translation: CASSQDGTGVNEQFF.

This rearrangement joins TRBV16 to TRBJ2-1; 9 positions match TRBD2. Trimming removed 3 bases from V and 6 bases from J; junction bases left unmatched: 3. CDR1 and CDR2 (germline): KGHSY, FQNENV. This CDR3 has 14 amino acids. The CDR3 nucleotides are TGTGCCAGCAGCCAGCGGGGGGGCCTCAATGAGCAGTTCTTC. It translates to CASSQRGGLNEQFF.

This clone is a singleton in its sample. CDR3 sequence: CASSRDRESLNSPLHF. CDR3 in DNA: TGTGCCAGCAGCAGGGACAGAGAAAGCCTTAATTCACCCCTCCACTTT. The chain combines TRBV2 with TRBJ1-6; 7 nucleotides align to TRBD1. The CDR3 spans 16 residues. Germline assignment: CDR1 SNHLY and CDR2 FYNNEI. Trimming took 6 bases from V and 6 from J; bases not matched to a gene: 11.

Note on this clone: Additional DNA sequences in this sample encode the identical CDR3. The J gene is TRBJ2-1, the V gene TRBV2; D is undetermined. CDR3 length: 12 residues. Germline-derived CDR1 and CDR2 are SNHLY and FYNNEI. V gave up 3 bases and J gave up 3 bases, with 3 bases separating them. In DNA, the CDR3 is TGTGCCAGCAGTGACAGCTACAATGAGCAGTTCTTC. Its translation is CASSDSYNEQFF. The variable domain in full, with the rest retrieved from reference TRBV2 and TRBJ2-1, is EPEVTQTPSHQVTQMGQEVILRCVPISNHLYFYWYRQILGQKVEFLVSFYNNEISEKSEIFDDQFSVERPDGSNFTLKIRSTKLEDSAMYFCASSDSYNEQFFGPGTRLTVL.

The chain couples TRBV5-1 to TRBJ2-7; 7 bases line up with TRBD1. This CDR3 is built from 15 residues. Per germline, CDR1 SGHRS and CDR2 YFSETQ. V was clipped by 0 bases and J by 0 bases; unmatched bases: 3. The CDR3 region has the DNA TGCGCCAGCAGCTTGGCTGGGACAGCCTCCTACGAGCAGTACTTC. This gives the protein CASSLAGTASYEQYF.

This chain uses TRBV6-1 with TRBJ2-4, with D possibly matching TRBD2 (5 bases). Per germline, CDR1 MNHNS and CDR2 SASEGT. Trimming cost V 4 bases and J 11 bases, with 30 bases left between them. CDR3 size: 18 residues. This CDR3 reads CASSATIMDGPYLDFQYF. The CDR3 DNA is TGTGCCAGCAGTGCTACTATCATGGATGGGCCCTACTTGGACTTTCAGTACTTC.

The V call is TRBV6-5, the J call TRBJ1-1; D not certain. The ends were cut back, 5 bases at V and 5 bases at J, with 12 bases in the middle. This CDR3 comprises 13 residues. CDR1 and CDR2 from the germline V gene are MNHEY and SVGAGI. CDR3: CASSPGFVTEAFF. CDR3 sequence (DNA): TGTGCCAGCAGTCCGGGGTTCGTAACTGAAGCTTTCTTT.

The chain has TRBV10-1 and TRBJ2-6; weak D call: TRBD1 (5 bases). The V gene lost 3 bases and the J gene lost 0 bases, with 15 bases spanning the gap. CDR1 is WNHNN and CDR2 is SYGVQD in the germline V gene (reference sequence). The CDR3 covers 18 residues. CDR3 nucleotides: TGCGCCAGCAGTGAAGGTTGGGGCGCAGGCTCTGGGGCCAACGTCCTGACTTTC. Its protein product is CASSEGWGAGSGANVLTF.

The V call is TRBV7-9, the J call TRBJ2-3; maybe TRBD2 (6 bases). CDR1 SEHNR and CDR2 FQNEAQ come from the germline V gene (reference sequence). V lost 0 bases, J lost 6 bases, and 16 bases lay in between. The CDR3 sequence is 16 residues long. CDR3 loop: CASSLARGRGLDTQYF. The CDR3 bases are TGTGCCAGCAGCTTAGCGCGGGGTAGAGGTTTGGATACGCAGTATTTT.

CDR3 loop: CASSLQGLRNGYTF. The CDR3 bases are TGCGCCAGCAGCTTGCAGGGTCTAAGGAATGGCTACACCTTC. This chain uses TRBV5-1 with TRBJ1-2, with D perhaps matching TRBD1 (5 bases). The CDR3 is 14 residues long. V lost 1 base and J lost 6, with 13 bases in between. Germline V gene data show CDR1 as SGHRS and CDR2 as YFSETQ.